What follows is one TCR beta chain and its context. The data belong to a study of TIL therapy for anti-PD-1-resistant metastatic lung cancer. The sample's time point: pre-treatment sample, taken before nivolumab and TIL therapy. V lost 5 bases to trimming and J lost 3 bases, with 14 bases between them. CDR1 is KGHSH, CDR2 LQKENI, per germline. CDR3 length: 15 residues. The immunoSEQ assay was v3. Sequencing depth was about 2 million read pairs for survey level, roughly 4.5-6.5 million for deep. Data came from immunoSEQ multiplex PCR; TCRdb stores just in-frame clones and leaves some out. Here the sample spans about 50,000 clones, around 86% being singletons.

V gene TRBV18 combines with J gene TRBJ2-1, with D perhaps TRBD2 (6 bases). The TCR was taken from a person aged 25 to 85 with non-small cell lung cancer. Here the sequenced sample was blood, taken at baseline. As DNA, the CDR3 is TGTGCCAGCTCAGCCTTCGGGGGAGACTACAATGAGCAGTTCTTC. It is translated as CASSAFGGDYNEQFF.